This TCR beta chain came from a study of radiotherapy plus CTLA-4 blockade in lung cancer. Study overall: Disease control was seen in about 30% of patients, objective responses in approximately 19%.

Generated by immunoSEQ multiplex PCR, the TCRdb table keeps only in-frame clones and is missing some. This sample has 90,000 to 100,000 clones, with approximately 74% found just once. As to this clone: What it binds is unknown.

This CDR3 has 16 residues. Per germline, CDR1 SGDLS and CDR2 YYNGEE. V was pared by 0 bases and J by 3 bases, with 5 bases of the junction left unmatched. Receiving focal radiation plus CTLA-4 blockade with ipilimumab were patients who had chemo-refractory metastatic non-small-cell lung cancer. Points from the study as a whole: After radiotherapy and ipilimumab, tumor-derived clones expanded in peripheral blood. Reportedly, early blood T cell clone dynamics best predicted response, with interferon-beta.

The specimen was peripheral blood, collected from a patient treated with radiotherapy plus ipilimumab. J is TRBJ2-5 and V is TRBV9, with 10 bases lining up with TRBD2. The sequence was collected from a human donor with non-small cell lung cancer who had a partial response to radiotherapy plus ipilimumab. Some clones in this sample may be carry-over from other donors' samples. DNA for the CDR3: TGTGCCAGCAGCGTAGGGGGACTAGCGAGAGAAGAGACCCAGTACTTC. Its translation: CASSVGGLAREETQYF.